The 15 T cell receptor beta chains given below trace back to one sample, sequenced in a study of T cells expressing NK-cell markers. TCRdb re-called the 5' RACE reads and shows each CDR3 protein once, DNA omitted. The listing records about 160,000 distinct CDR3 sequences. Sequencing used blood T cells: a sorted CD56 or NKG2C T cell subset, CD4+ or CD8+ T cells, or bulk PBMC T cells (not recorded which). Every receptor here comes from a man between 18 and 69 years old in good health.

The genes are TRBV7-8 and TRBJ1-2; TCRdb's assignment of TRBD1 cannot be checked, as there is no DNA. This CDR3 spans 14 amino acids. Germline assignment: CDR1 SGHVS and CDR2 FQNEAQ. This chain's CDR3 is CASSLRDRVNGYTF.

CDR3 in amino acids: CASRLQGVGTEAFF. This sequence joins TRBV6-1 and TRBJ1-1; as DNA is missing, the TRBD1 call by TCRdb cannot be tested. Germline V gene sequence: CDR1 MNHNS, CDR2 SASEGT. The CDR3 loop spans 14 amino acids.

V gene TRBV20-1 combines with J gene TRBJ1-1; TCRdb's D call of TRBD1 is untestable without DNA. The germline V gene has CDR1 DFQATT and CDR2 SNEGSKA (reference sequence). The CDR3 sequence is 12 residues long. CDR3 region: CSAKARKSEAFF.

The chain is built from TRBV19 and TRBJ2-7; TCRdb indicates TRBD1, and absent DNA this call remains unverified. The germline V gene encodes CDR1 LNHDA and CDR2 SQIVND (reference sequence). The length of the CDR3 is 13 residues. The chain's CDR3 is CASSQGFSYEQYF.

V gene TRBV5-1 combines with J gene TRBJ2-5. Germline loops: CDR1 SGHRS, CDR2 YFSETQ. This CDR3 spans 14 amino acids. The CDR3 reads CASSLDFHGETQYF.

The genes are TRBV5-6 and TRBJ2-7; without DNA, the TCRdb call of TRBD2 cannot be checked. Germline CDR1 SGHDT, CDR2 YYEEEE. This CDR3 spans 13 amino acids. The CDR3 is CASAVGRGYEQYF.

The V gene is TRBV5-6, the J gene TRBJ1-1; TCRdb's D call of TRBD1 is untestable without DNA. The CDR3 runs to 14 residues. Germline loops: CDR1 SGHDT, CDR2 YYEEEE. The CDR3 sequence is CASSLGWGGTEAFF.

The chain is built from TRBV3-1 and TRBJ2-7; TCRdb indicates TRBD1, and absent DNA this call remains unverified. The CDR3 sequence is 15 residues long. Germline CDR1 LGHDT, CDR2 YNNKEL (reference sequence). This CDR3 is CASSERTGASYEQYF.

This chain joins TRBV6-2 or TRBV6-3 and TRBJ1-6. Germline values: CDR1 MNHEY, CDR2 SVGEGT. The CDR3 sequence is 14 residues long. This CDR3 is CASDSQPSNSPLHF.

This rearrangement joins TRBV7-2 to TRBJ2-2; the TCRdb call, TRBD1, lacks DNA for checking. This CDR3 has 14 amino acids. In germline, CDR1 is SGHTA, CDR2 FQGNSA. The CDR3 protein is CASSPVGAAGELFF.

V usage is TRBV7-9 and J usage is TRBJ2-7; TCRdb's assignment of TRBD2 cannot be checked, as there is no DNA. This CDR3 has 15 residues. CDR1 SEHNR and CDR2 FQNEAQ come from the germline V gene (reference sequence). The CDR3: CASSLRAGRSYEQYF.

The chain has TRBV3-1 and TRBJ1-1. Germline-derived CDR1 and CDR2 are LGHDT and YNNKEL (reference sequence). The CDR3 extends over 15 amino acids. The CDR3 loop is CASSQDAAVETEAFF.

The V and J genes are TRBV20-1 and TRBJ2-5; the D gene TCRdb calls, TRBD1, cannot be checked with no DNA. The CDR3 loop spans 13 amino acids. Germline values: CDR1 DFQATT, CDR2 SNEGSKA (reference sequence). The CDR3 is CSARDRGQETQYF.

The J gene is TRBJ2-3, the V gene TRBV9; TCRdb indicates TRBD2, and absent DNA this call remains unverified. The CDR3 length is 14 residues. Germline V gives CDR1 SGDLS, CDR2 YYNGEE. The CDR3 is CASSAFGTVDTQYF.

The chain is built from TRBV6-5 and TRBJ1-5; TCRdb indicates TRBD1, and absent DNA this call remains unverified. The germline V gene encodes CDR1 MNHEY and CDR2 SVGAGI. CDR3 length: 16 residues. The CDR3 protein is CASSYSQGYDDQPQHF.